These 20 T cell receptor beta chains were sequenced from one sample in a study of cytomegalovirus exposure and HLA in healthy donors. The PCR was carried out with 60 Vbeta primers and 13 Jbeta primers. Sequenced by immunoSEQ multiplex PCR; TCRdb stores in-frame clones only, minus some. The repertoire table contains 150,000 or so clones. The sequenced sample was PBMCs. The source of these receptors is a man aged 18-30 years in good health and CMV-seronegative.

The gene calls are TRBV10-3 and TRBJ2-7; D is unresolved. Germline assignment: CDR1 ENHRY and CDR2 SYGVKD. The V end lost 2 bases, the J end lost 0 bases, and 17 bases lay between the germline ends. The CDR3 is 17 residues long. CDR3 nucleotide sequence: TGTGCCATCAGTGAGGTGGTGGTCAGTCGGAGCTCCTACGAGCAGTACTTC. Residues: CAISEVVVSRSSYEQYF.

The rearrangement uses TRBV18 and TRBJ1-1, with 11 bases aligning to TRBD1. The germline V gene encodes CDR1 KGHSH and CDR2 LQKENI. V gave up 5 bases and J gave up 3 bases; unmatched junction bases: 5. The CDR3 contains 15 residues. CDR3 residues: CASSDPGQGDTEAFF. The DNA of the CDR3 is TGTGCCAGCTCAGATCCGGGACAGGGGGACACTGAAGCTTTCTTT.

This chain uses TRBV29-1 with TRBJ1-1; D not resolved. The V end lost 3 bases, the J end lost 6 bases, and 11 bases lay between the germline ends. The length of the CDR3 is 12 residues. Germline CDR1 and CDR2: SQVTM and ANQGSEA. CDR3 nucleotides: TGCAGCGTTGACGGGGAGTGGCCTGAAGCTTTCTTT. This codes for CSVDGEWPEAFF.

V is TRBV6-6 and J is TRBJ2-3; D remains unclear. Germline-derived CDR1 and CDR2 are MNHNY and SVGAGI (reference sequence). Trimming pared 6 bases from V and 6 bases from J, leaving 10 bases between. There are 12 residues in the CDR3. The CDR3 loop reads CASSRPGDTQYF. In DNA, the CDR3 is TGTGCCAGCAGCAGACCAGGTGATACGCAGTATTTT.

V gene TRBV2 combines with J gene TRBJ1-2; TRBD1 agrees at 7 bases. The germline CDR1 and CDR2 sequences are SNHLY and FYNNEI. The CDR3 covers 15 residues. The trim removed 4 bases at V and 4 bases at J, leaving 9 bases unmatched. The CDR3 bases are TGTGCCAGCAGTGCGTACAGGGGTCCGGGCTATGGCTACACCTTC. Amino acid sequence: CASSAYRGPGYGYTF.

The chain combines TRBV5-4 with TRBJ2-7, with D possibly TRBD2 on 5 matching bases. V was pared by 4 bases and J by 6 bases, with 23 bases between. CDR1 and CDR2 from the germline V gene are SGHNT and YYREEE (reference sequence). The length of the CDR3 is 16 residues. This chain's CDR3 is CASSKVEGFVDSEQYF. In nucleotides, the CDR3 is TGTGCCAGCAGCAAGGTTGAGGGTTTCGTTGATAGCGAGCAGTACTTC.

Points on this clone: One end of the junction varies from germline; a read error may be responsible. The V and J genes are TRBV2 and TRBJ1-1, with 7 bases that match TRBD1. The CDR3 contains 10 residues. The germline V gene has CDR1 SNHLY and CDR2 FYNNEI. The CDR3 coding sequence is TGTGCCAGCAGTTACTCTGGGACAGATTTT. Encoded protein: CASSYSGTDF.

The chain combines TRBV7-9 with TRBJ1-1; D not resolved. Per germline, CDR1 SEHNR and CDR2 FQNEAQ (reference sequence). This CDR3 has 14 residues. Trimming cost V 1 base and J 4 bases, with 10 bases left between them. The CDR3 DNA reads TGTGCCAGCAGCTTAGAGCTCTCCCTCACTGAAGCTTTCTTT. Translation: CASSLELSLTEAFF. Looking up the rest from reference TRBV7-9 and TRBJ1-1 gives the full variable domain: DTGVSQNPRHKITKRGQNVTFRCDPISEHNRLYWYRQTLGQGPEFLTYFQNEAQLEKSRLLSDRFSAERPKGSFSTLEIQRTEQGDSAMYLCASSLELSLTEAFFGQGTRLTVV.

The V gene is TRBV28, the J gene TRBJ2-7, with 8 bases identical to TRBD2. The CDR3 has 14 amino acids. CDR1 MDHEN and CDR2 SYDVKM come from the germline V gene. V trimming: 4 bases; J trimming: 5 bases; junction bases outside the gene matches: 7. This CDR3 is CASSWEREINEQYF. The CDR3 DNA is TGTGCCAGCAGTTGGGAGCGGGAGATCAACGAGCAGTACTTC.

The rearrangement uses TRBV9 and TRBJ2-7; tentatively, D is TRBD1 (6 bases). The CDR3 length is 13 residues. Germline V CDR1 and CDR2: SGDLS, YYNGEE. The ends were cut back, 4 bases at V and 7 bases at J, with 15 bases in the middle. The CDR3 here is CASSPAGAREQYF. The CDR3 DNA reads as TGTGCCAGCAGCCCAGCAGGGGCCCGGGAGCAGTACTTC. The full variable domain, its missing parts supplied by reference TRBV9 and TRBJ2-7, is DSGVTQTPKHLITATGQRVTLRCSPRSGDLSVYWYQQSLDQGLQFLIQYYNGEERAKGNILERFSAQQFPDLHSELNLSSLELGDSALYFCASSPAGAREQYFGPGTRLTVT.

The J gene is TRBJ2-7, the V gene TRBV4-1, with 8 bases aligning to TRBD2. CDR1 is MGHRA, CDR2 YSYEKL, per germline. This CDR3 has 17 amino acids. V lost 1 base and J lost 5; bases outside the gene matches: 13. The DNA of the CDR3 is TGCGCCAGCAGCCAAGTCGACTTGGGACTAGTAAATCACGAGCAGTACTTC. Translated, it gives CASSQVDLGLVNHEQYF.

For the CDR3, the DNA is TGTGCCAGCAGGTCAGACAACTCTGGAAACACCATATATTTT. It encodes CASRSDNSGNTIYF. The V call is TRBV9, the J call TRBJ1-3; D not resolved. Per germline, CDR1 SGDLS and CDR2 YYNGEE. CDR3 length: 14 amino acids. Trimming took off 5 bases at V and 0 bases at J, with 9 bases between the two ends.

This chain uses TRBV4-3 with TRBJ2-7, with no clear D. This CDR3 is built from 14 residues. Germline CDR1 reads LGHNA; CDR2 reads YSLEER. Trimming shortened V by 0 bases and J by 0 bases, and 6 bases separated the two germline ends. CDR3 protein: CASSQEYSSYEQYF. The CDR3 DNA reads TGCGCCAGCAGCCAAGAGTACTCCTCCTACGAGCAGTACTTC.

CDR3 nucleotides: TGTGCCAGTACTCTCTACGAGCAGTACTTC. Protein: CASTLYEQYF. The chain employs TRBV5-8 and TRBJ2-7; the D is unclear. Germline CDR1 is SGHTS and CDR2 is YDEGEE. This CDR3 contains 10 residues. Trimming took off 8 bases at V and 3 bases at J, with 6 bases between the two ends.

The chain links TRBV7-8 to TRBJ2-7, with D perhaps matching TRBD2 (5 bases). The CDR3 runs 15 residues. Germline assignment: CDR1 SGHVS and CDR2 FQNEAQ. With 2 bases removed from V and 2 bases from J, the gap between germline ends came to 13 bases. CDR3 region: CASSLRSGQTYEQYF. In DNA form, the CDR3 reads TGTGCCAGCAGCTTAAGGAGCGGCCAGACCTACGAGCAGTACTTC.

The genes are TRBV5-6 and TRBJ2-3; perhaps TRBD1 as D (5 bases). The CDR3 covers 17 residues. The germline V gene encodes CDR1 SGHDT and CDR2 YYEEEE. With 6 bases removed from V and 1 base from J, the gap between germline ends came to 21 bases. The CDR3 sequence: CASTALDRVGGTDTQYF. The CDR3 DNA follows: TGTGCCAGCACCGCACTGGACCGAGTAGGGGGCACAGATACGCAGTATTTT.

The gene calls are TRBV6-1 and TRBJ1-1; 12 positions agree with TRBD1. This CDR3 spans 15 amino acids. CDR1 is MNHNS, CDR2 SASEGT, per germline. J gave up 5 bases and V 6 bases, and 7 bases lay outside the gene matches. CDR3 sequence reads: CASRGTGGGGTEAFF. CDR3 nucleotide sequence: TGTGCCAGCAGGGGGACAGGGGGCGGAGGGACTGAAGCTTTCTTT.

V is TRBV29-1 and J is TRBJ1-2; the D gene is possibly TRBD1 (5 bases). V was cut by 0 bases and J by 8 bases, with 13 bases left in between. The CDR3 runs to 13 residues. The germline V gene has CDR1 SQVTM and CDR2 ANQGSEA. The CDR3 sequence: CSVEEGGALGYTF. DNA of the CDR3: TGCAGCGTTGAAGAGGGCGGGGCGTTGGGCTACACCTTC.

The genes are TRBV28 and TRBJ2-7, with 7 bases aligning to TRBD1. This CDR3 spans 14 amino acids. V dropped 9 bases and J dropped 0; count of bases not matched to a gene: 8. Germline V lookup: CDR1 MDHEN, CDR2 SYDVKM. The DNA for the CDR3 is TGTGCCAGTCGGGGACAGAGATCCTCCTACGAGCAGTACTTC. Encoded protein: CASRGQRSSYEQYF.

The chain joins TRBV5-1 to TRBJ2-2, with TRBD2 matching 7 bases. This CDR3 contains 15 residues. With 5 bases clipped from V and 7 bases from J, the junction kept 11 bases outside the gene matches. Germline V gene data show CDR1 as SGHRS and CDR2 as YFSETQ. The CDR3, as DNA: TGCGCCAGCAGTATACGGGGCGGGAGCTTCGGGGAGCTGTTTTTT. This codes for CASSIRGGSFGELFF.